The 7 T cell receptor beta chains presented below share a single source sample, sequenced in a study of T-cell memory formation after mild COVID-19. MiXCR was run by TCRdb on the 5' RACE reads, yielding one entry per CDR3 protein. The table lists around 430,000 distinct CDR3 sequences, roughly 15% of them singletons, with around a fifth in the top ten. The sequenced material came from PBMCs or a T cell subset sorted from them (not recorded which). The receptor set was obtained from a man aged 18 to 29 who had mild COVID-19 (a few samples of this study predate the infection). Cell type and time point are not known.

The V and J genes are TRBV6-1 and TRBJ2-2; a weak D match, TRBD2 (6 bases). Trimming took off 6 bases at V and 6 bases at J, with 11 bases between the two ends. CDR1 and CDR2 from the germline V gene are MNHNS and SASEGT. The CDR3 runs 13 residues. DNA of the CDR3: TGTGCCAGCAGGCCCAGGGAGGCCGGGGAGCTGTTTTTT. Amino acid sequence: CASRPREAGELFF.

The chain combines TRBV4-3 with TRBJ2-3, with unresolved D. Germline V gene data show CDR1 as LGHNA and CDR2 as YSLEER. The CDR3 is made up of 17 amino acids. Trimming shortened V by 0 bases and J by 3 bases, and 16 bases separated the two germline ends. The CDR3 reads CASSQDWAPVGTDTQYF. In DNA form, the CDR3 reads TGCGCCAGCAGCCAAGACTGGGCGCCTGTGGGGACAGATACGCAGTATTTT.

J is TRBJ1-1 and V is TRBV20-1, with 9 positions matching TRBD1. The CDR3 loop spans 15 amino acids. J lost 6 bases, V lost 3 bases, and 11 bases had no gene match. CDR1 is DFQATT and CDR2 is SNEGSKA in the germline V gene (reference sequence). The CDR3 nucleotides are TGCAGTGCTAGGCCCAGTACAGGGGGCCGTTCTGAAGCTTTCTTT. Translation gives CSARPSTGGRSEAFF.

J is TRBJ2-5 and V is TRBV29-1; D is possibly TRBD2 (6 bases). Gene TRBJ2-7 matches the end of the DNA better, so the J call may be wrong. The CDR3 sequence is 13 residues long. Per germline, CDR1 SQVTM and CDR2 ANQGSEA. The CDR3 nucleotides are TGCAGCGTTGTCGGGAGAGTAGTGGGCGAGCAGTACTTC. Translated: CSVVGRVVGEQYF.

V gene TRBV28 combines with J gene TRBJ1-6; 8 bases fit TRBD1. J lost 14 bases, V lost 3 bases, and 9 bases had no gene match. CDR1 is MDHEN, CDR2 SYDVKM, per germline. This CDR3 is 14 amino acids long. The CDR3 loop is CASSFPGQARTLHF. As DNA, the CDR3 is TGTGCCAGCAGTTTTCCGGGACAGGCACGTACCCTCCACTTT.

The rearrangement joins TRBV15 to TRBJ2-3; either TRBD1 or TRBD2 may fit D (6 bases each). Germline CDR1 LNHNV, CDR2 YYDKDF (reference sequence). The V and J ends lost 3 bases and 4 bases respectively, with 11 bases between them. The CDR3 is 14 amino acids. In DNA, the CDR3 is TGTGCCACCAGCAGTTGGGGGGCCTCAGATACGCAGTATTTT. Translating gives CATSSWGASDTQYF.

The J gene is TRBJ2-1, the V gene TRBV4-1; no firm D call. The germline V gene has CDR1 MGHRA and CDR2 YSYEKL. Between the trimmed V and J ends, which lost 0 bases and 7 bases, there was a span of 13 bases. This CDR3 has 15 amino acids. CDR3 sequence: CASSQDADGLNEQFF. The CDR3, as DNA: TGCGCCAGCAGCCAAGATGCCGACGGCCTAAATGAGCAGTTCTTC.